This T cell receptor beta chain comes out of a study of radiotherapy plus CTLA-4 blockade in lung cancer. Here immunoSEQ multiplex PCR was the method, and the copy in TCRdb shows in-frame clones only, minus some. Of 62,000 or so clones listed, around 79% are singletons. The V and J ends lost 5 bases and 1 base respectively, with 23 bases between them. In germline, CDR1 is LNHDA, CDR2 SQIVND (reference sequence). This CDR3 is 19 amino acids long. The sequence was collected from a human donor with non-small cell lung cancer who had a complete response to radiotherapy plus ipilimumab. The genes are TRBV19 and TRBJ2-2, with TRBD2 as a possible D gene (7 bases). The material was peripheral blood, obtained from a patient treated with radiotherapy plus ipilimumab. The chain's CDR3 is CASSALFRGARLNTGELFF. Written as DNA, the CDR3 is TGTGCCAGTAGTGCCCTGTTTCGGGGGGCGAGATTGAACACCGGGGAGCTGTTTTTT.